Listed below are T cell receptor beta chains from one sample, sequenced in a study of PD-1 blockade in classical Hodgkin lymphoma. Clones were sequenced by immunoSEQ multiplex PCR, and TCRdb holds only the in-frame ones, with some missing. This sample carries 16,000 or so clones, roughly four fifths of them seen once, and the ten largest clones take roughly 13%. The source material was peripheral blood mononuclear cells (PBMCs), sampled before the fourth cycle of nivolumab. The receptors come from a human donor with classical Hodgkin lymphoma. Each CDR3 is given with its conserved first and last residue. Each record gives: D gene, clone size, J gene, V gene, CDR3 DNA, CDR3 protein. The D gene is left open where the match is weak. Rows may omit the clone size; those that give it use once, few, many or a size class.

D gene: .
clone size: .
J gene: TRBJ2-1
V gene: TRBV9
CDR3 DNA: TGTGCCAGCAGCGTAGGGGCCTCCGGCCACTACAATGAGCAGTTCTTC
CDR3 protein: CASSVGASGHYNEQFF

D gene: .
clone size: .
J gene: TRBJ2-3
V gene: TRBV7-3
CDR3 DNA: TGCGCCAGCAGCCAAGATCGGCAGGCCACAGATACGCAGTATTTT
CDR3 protein: CASSQDRQATDTQYF

D gene: .
clone size: .
J gene: TRBJ1-3
V gene: TRBV5-1
CDR3 DNA: TGCGCCAGCAGCTTGGCTGGGGGCTCTGGAAACACCATATATTTT
CDR3 protein: CASSLAGGSGNTIYF

D gene: .
clone size: .
J gene: TRBJ1-6
V gene: TRBV7-8
CDR3 DNA: TGTGCCAGCAGCTTAGGTAGTACCTATAATTCACCCCTCCACTTT
CDR3 protein: CASSLGSTYNSPLHF

D gene: .
clone size: .
J gene: TRBJ1-1
V gene: TRBV10-1
CDR3 DNA: TGCGCCAGTCACATCCCCGTTGAAGCTTTCTTT
CDR3 protein: CASHIPVEAFF

D gene: .
clone size: .
J gene: TRBJ2-4
V gene: TRBV11-2
CDR3 DNA: TGTGCCAGCAGCCCCCCGCCGGGGAGAAACATTCAGTACTTC
CDR3 protein: CASSPPPGRNIQYF

D gene: .
clone size: .
J gene: TRBJ1-2
V gene: TRBV29-1
CDR3 DNA: TGCAGCGTTGAGTTCTATACCGGGACTTTTTTTTATGGCTACACCTTC
CDR3 protein: CSVEFYTGTFFYGYTF

D gene: .
clone size: .
J gene: TRBJ1-2
V gene: TRBV4-2
CDR3 DNA: TGTGCCAGCAGCCAGTCGAGGTACAGCGACCCAGGTCGGGGCTACACCTTC
CDR3 protein: CASSQSRYSDPGRGYTF

D gene: .
clone size: .
J gene: TRBJ1-3
V gene: TRBV9
CDR3 DNA: TGTGCCAGCAGCGTAGACAGTTACTCTGGAAACACCATATATTTT
CDR3 protein: CASSVDSYSGNTIYF

D gene: .
clone size: .
J gene: TRBJ1-1
V gene: TRBV5-1
CDR3 DNA: TGCGCCAGCCAGGCGAGGGAGTACGGTGGAGCTTTCTTT
CDR3 protein: CASQAREYGGAFF

D gene: TRBD2
clone size: .
J gene: TRBJ2-7
V gene: TRBV5-1
CDR3 DNA: TGCGCCAGCAGCCCTAGCGGGGGGGCTTCCTACGAGCAGTACTTC
CDR3 protein: CASSPSGGASYEQYF

D gene: .
clone size: .
J gene: TRBJ2-2
V gene: TRBV9
CDR3 DNA: TGTGCCAGCAGCGTCTGGGGCGGGGCGGACACCGGGGAGCTGTTTTTT
CDR3 protein: CASSVWGGADTGELFF

D gene: .
clone size: .
J gene: TRBJ2-7
V gene: TRBV7-8
CDR3 DNA: TGTGCCAGCAGCTCCCTGACAGGAGGCGAGCAGTACTTC
CDR3 protein: CASSSLTGGEQYF

D gene: TRBD1
clone size: .
J gene: TRBJ1-5
V gene: TRBV19
CDR3 DNA: TGTGCCAGTAGTATGTTCCGACAGGGGTCTTTGGATCAGCCCCAGCATTTT
CDR3 protein: CASSMFRQGSLDQPQHF

D gene: TRBD2
clone size: .
J gene: TRBJ2-3
V gene: TRBV6-1
CDR3 DNA: TGTGCCAGCAGTGCGTCTAGCGGAACGCAGTATTTT
CDR3 protein: CASSASSGTQYF

D gene: .
clone size: .
J gene: TRBJ1-6
V gene: TRBV7-8
CDR3 DNA: TGTGCCAGCAGCTTAGGGCCGGGGGATAATTCACCCCTCCACTTT
CDR3 protein: CASSLGPGDNSPLHF

D gene: .
clone size: .
J gene: TRBJ2-5
V gene: TRBV5-1
CDR3 DNA: TGCGCCAGCAGCTTGGCCCGGGGGGCGTTGGAGACCCAGTACTTC
CDR3 protein: CASSLARGALETQYF

D gene: .
clone size: .
J gene: TRBJ2-1
V gene: TRBV5-1
CDR3 DNA: TGCGCCAGCAGGGACGTAAGCTCCTACAATGAGCAGTTCTTC
CDR3 protein: CASRDVSSYNEQFF

D gene: TRBD1
clone size: .
J gene: TRBJ2-7
V gene: TRBV18
CDR3 DNA: TGTGCCAGCTCCCCGATGGGACAGGGGCGTGAGCAGTACTTC
CDR3 protein: CASSPMGQGREQYF

D gene: .
clone size: .
J gene: TRBJ2-1
V gene: TRBV4-1
CDR3 DNA: TGCGCCAGCAGCGACCCTACCGGGGCGGCGAGTGAGCAGTTCTTC
CDR3 protein: CASSDPTGAASEQFF

D gene: .
clone size: .
J gene: TRBJ2-7
V gene: TRBV9
CDR3 DNA: TGTGCCAGCAGCCCCCCAGCGGTTGGAGGGAGCTCCTACGAGCAGTACTTC
CDR3 protein: CASSPPAVGGSSYEQYF

D gene: .
clone size: .
J gene: TRBJ1-5
V gene: TRBV19
CDR3 DNA: TGTGCCAGTAGTTTGGGGATCGCTCAGCCCCAGCATTTT
CDR3 protein: CASSLGIAQPQHF

D gene: TRBD2
clone size: few
J gene: TRBJ2-1
V gene: TRBV5-1
CDR3 DNA: TGCGCCAGCAGCTCGACCTTACTAGCGGAAGATTACAATGAGCAGTTCTTC
CDR3 protein: CASSSTLLAEDYNEQFF

D gene: TRBD2
clone size: .
J gene: TRBJ2-3
V gene: TRBV9
CDR3 DNA: TGTGCCAGCAGCTCTAGCGGTAGCACAGATACGCAGTATTTT
CDR3 protein: CASSSSGSTDTQYF

D gene: TRBD1
clone size: once
J gene: TRBJ2-5
V gene: TRBV14
CDR3 DNA: TGTGCCAGCAGCCAGCAGGGGGCAGAGACCCAGTACTTC
CDR3 protein: CASSQQGAETQYF

D gene: .
clone size: .
J gene: TRBJ1-6
V gene: TRBV7-8
CDR3 DNA: TGTGCCAGCAGCTTAGCAGGGCAGAATTCACCCCTCCACTTT
CDR3 protein: CASSLAGQNSPLHF

D gene: TRBD1
clone size: .
J gene: TRBJ2-2
V gene: TRBV6-5
CDR3 DNA: TGTGCCAGCAGAACAGGGGGCAGGAACACCGGGGAGCTGTTTTTT
CDR3 protein: CASRTGGRNTGELFF

D gene: TRBD1
clone size: once
J gene: TRBJ1-5
V gene: TRBV7-2
CDR3 DNA: TGTGCCAGCAGCATAGATCGGACAGGGTGGAATAGCAATCAGCCCCAGCATTTT
CDR3 protein: CASSIDRTGWNSNQPQHF

D gene: .
clone size: few
J gene: TRBJ2-5
V gene: TRBV2
CDR3 DNA: TGTGCCAGCAGTGAATCAGTCCAAGAGACCCAGTACTTC
CDR3 protein: CASSESVQETQYF

D gene: .
clone size: .
J gene: TRBJ2-5
V gene: TRBV13
CDR3 DNA: TGTGCCAGCAGCTTATCCGCGGGGACGGGGACCCAGTACTTC
CDR3 protein: CASSLSAGTGTQYF

D gene: .
clone size: .
J gene: TRBJ1-1
V gene: TRBV25-1
CDR3 DNA: TGTGCCAGCAGTCCATTTGGCAGGGATACTGAAGCTTTCTTT
CDR3 protein: CASSPFGRDTEAFF

D gene: .
clone size: .
J gene: TRBJ2-5
V gene: TRBV11-3
CDR3 DNA: TGTGCCAGCAGCTTAGAGGACAGCCCCAGGGAGACCCAGTACTTC
CDR3 protein: CASSLEDSPRETQYF

D gene: TRBD1
clone size: .
J gene: TRBJ1-1
V gene: TRBV5-1
CDR3 DNA: TGCGCCAGCAGCCCGGGACAGGGAGGATCCACTGAAGCTTTCTTT
CDR3 protein: CASSPGQGGSTEAFF

D gene: .
clone size: .
J gene: TRBJ2-2
V gene: TRBV5-1
CDR3 DNA: TGCGCCAGCTCGGAACAGGGCACCGGGGAGCTGTTTTTT
CDR3 protein: CASSEQGTGELFF

D gene: TRBD1
clone size: .
J gene: TRBJ2-7
V gene: TRBV7-9
CDR3 DNA: TGTGCCAGCAGCCTCGGACAGGGGGCGTTTGAGCAGTACTTC
CDR3 protein: CASSLGQGAFEQYF